Sequencing of this TCR beta chain was carried out in a study of cytotoxic CD8 clonotypes in ibrutinib-treated CLL. Produced via immunoSEQ multiplex PCR; TCRdb's table is partial and in-frame only. This repertoire shows 30,000 or so clones, about 80% found once; its top ten account for 51%. Note on this clone: Its antigen is unknown.

Germline assignment: CDR1 GTSNPN and CDR2 SVGIG (reference sequence). V was pared by 0 bases and J by 4 bases, with 6 bases of the junction left unmatched. The CDR3 contains 15 residues. Study results and caveats: Upon ibrutinib response clonality rose, and upon progression it fell back toward baseline.

Source: PBMCs, taken after 36 months of ibrutinib treatment. The TCR originated in a human donor with chronic lymphocytic leukemia. The chain links TRBV30 to TRBJ1-5; 7 bases are a match to TRBD1. CDR3 DNA: TGTGCCTGGAGTGTGGAGACAGGGATTAATCAGCCCCAGCATTTT. Translated, it gives CAWSVETGINQPQHF.